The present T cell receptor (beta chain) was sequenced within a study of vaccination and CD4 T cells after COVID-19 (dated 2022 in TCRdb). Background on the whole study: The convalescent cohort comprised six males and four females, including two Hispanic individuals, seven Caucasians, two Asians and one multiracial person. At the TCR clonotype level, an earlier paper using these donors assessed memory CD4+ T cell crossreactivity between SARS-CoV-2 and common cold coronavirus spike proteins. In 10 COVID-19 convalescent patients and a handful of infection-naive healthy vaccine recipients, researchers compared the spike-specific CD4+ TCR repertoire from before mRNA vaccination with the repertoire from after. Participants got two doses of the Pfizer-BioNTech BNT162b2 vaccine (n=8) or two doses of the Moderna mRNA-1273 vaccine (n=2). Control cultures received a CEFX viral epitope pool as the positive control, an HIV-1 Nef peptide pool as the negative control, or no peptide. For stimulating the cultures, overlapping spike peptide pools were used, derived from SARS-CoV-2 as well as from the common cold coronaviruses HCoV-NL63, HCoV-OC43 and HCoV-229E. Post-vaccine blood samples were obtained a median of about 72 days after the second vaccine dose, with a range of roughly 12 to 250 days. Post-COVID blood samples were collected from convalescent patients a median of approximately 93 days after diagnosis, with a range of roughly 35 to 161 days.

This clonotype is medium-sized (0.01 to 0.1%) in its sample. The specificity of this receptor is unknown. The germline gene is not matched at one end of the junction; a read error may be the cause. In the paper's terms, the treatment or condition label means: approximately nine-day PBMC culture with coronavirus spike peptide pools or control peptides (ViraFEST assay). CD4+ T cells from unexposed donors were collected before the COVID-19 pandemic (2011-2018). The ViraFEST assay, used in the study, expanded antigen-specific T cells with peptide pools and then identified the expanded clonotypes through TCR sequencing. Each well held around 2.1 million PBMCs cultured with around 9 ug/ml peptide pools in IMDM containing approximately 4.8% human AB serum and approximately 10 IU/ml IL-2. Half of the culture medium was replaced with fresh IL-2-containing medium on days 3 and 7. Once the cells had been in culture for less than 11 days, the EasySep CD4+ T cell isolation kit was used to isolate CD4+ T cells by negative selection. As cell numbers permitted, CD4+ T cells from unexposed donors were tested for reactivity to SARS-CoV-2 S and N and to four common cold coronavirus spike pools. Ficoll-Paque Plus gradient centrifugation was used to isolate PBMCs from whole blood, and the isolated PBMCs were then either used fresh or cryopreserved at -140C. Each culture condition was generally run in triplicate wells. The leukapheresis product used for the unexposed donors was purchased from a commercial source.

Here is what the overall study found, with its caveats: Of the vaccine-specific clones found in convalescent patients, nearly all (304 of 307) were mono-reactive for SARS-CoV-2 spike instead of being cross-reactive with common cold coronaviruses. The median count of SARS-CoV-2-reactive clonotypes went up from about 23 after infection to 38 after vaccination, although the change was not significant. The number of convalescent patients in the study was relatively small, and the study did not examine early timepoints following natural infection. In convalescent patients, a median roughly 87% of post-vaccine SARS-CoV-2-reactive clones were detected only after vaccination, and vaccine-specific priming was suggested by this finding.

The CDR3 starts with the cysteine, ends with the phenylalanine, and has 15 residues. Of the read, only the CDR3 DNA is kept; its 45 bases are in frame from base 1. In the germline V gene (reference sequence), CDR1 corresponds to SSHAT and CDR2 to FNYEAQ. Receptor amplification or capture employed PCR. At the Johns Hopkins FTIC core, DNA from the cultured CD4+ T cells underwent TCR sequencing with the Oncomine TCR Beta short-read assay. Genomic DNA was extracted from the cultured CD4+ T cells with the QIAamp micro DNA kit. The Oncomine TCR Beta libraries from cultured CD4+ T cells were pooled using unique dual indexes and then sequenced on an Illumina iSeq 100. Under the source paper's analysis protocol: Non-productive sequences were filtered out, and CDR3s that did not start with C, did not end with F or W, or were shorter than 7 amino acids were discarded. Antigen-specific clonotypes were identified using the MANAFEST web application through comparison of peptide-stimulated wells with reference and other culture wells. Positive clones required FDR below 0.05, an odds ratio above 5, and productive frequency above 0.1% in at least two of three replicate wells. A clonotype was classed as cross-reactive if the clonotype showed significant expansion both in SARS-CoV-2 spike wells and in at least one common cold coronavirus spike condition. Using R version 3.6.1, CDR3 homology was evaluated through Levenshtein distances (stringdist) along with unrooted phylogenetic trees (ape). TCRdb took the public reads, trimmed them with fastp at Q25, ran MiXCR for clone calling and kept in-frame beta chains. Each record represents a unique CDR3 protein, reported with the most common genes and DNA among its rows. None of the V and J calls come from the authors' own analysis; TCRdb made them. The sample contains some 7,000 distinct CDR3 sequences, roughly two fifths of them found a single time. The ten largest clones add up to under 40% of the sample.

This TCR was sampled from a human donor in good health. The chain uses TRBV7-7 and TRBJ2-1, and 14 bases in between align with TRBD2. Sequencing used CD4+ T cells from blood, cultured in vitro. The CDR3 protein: CASSQGLAGVDEQFF. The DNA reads TGTGCTAGCAGCCAGGGACTAGCGGGGGTAGATGAGCAGTTCTTC.